Detailed here is one T cell receptor (beta chain). The antigen remains unidentified. The data were obtained in a study of graft-versus-host responses after intestinal transplantation. Study in general: Recipients obtained multivisceral, liver-intestinal, or isolated intestinal transplants. All of the recipients had induction that used anti-thymocyte globulin, then tacrolimus and steroids for approximately 3 years.

Profiled with immunoSEQ multiplex PCR; TCRdb holds only in-frame clones, not every one. The sample yields 90,000 to 150,000 clones, roughly 96% seen once. Overall study findings and caveats: With peak circulating GvH clone levels came an association with early post-transplant HvG declines. Marrow from the recipient contained GvH clones, some of which had appeared first in ileum or blood.

This CDR3 is 11 amino acids long. With 1 base removed from V and 3 bases from J, the gap between germline ends came to 4 bases. Germline assignment: CDR1 GTSNPN and CDR2 SVGIG (reference sequence). This TCR was sampled from a human donor who received an intestinal transplant. The J gene is TRBJ2-7, the V gene TRBV30, with no clear D. The specimen was unstimulated CD8+ T cells sorted from spleen or lymph node cells, collected before intestinal transplant. The CDR3 sequence: CAWSAVYEQYF. The CDR3 DNA is TGTGCCTGGAGTGCCGTCTACGAGCAGTACTTC.